One sample yielded the 5 T cell receptor beta chains listed below, sequenced in a study of cytomegalovirus exposure and HLA in healthy donors (dated by TCRdb to about 2017). The protocol used for the library was the immunoSEQ multiplex PCR assay. A mixture of 60 forward primers for TCR Vbeta segments and 13 reverse primers for TCR Jbeta segments was used in the multiplex PCR. The immuneACCESS repertoire file appears here via TCRdb, limited to in-frame rearrangements. These files lack a portion of the clones; in checked studies, under half of the deficit traces to unresolved V genes, and the cause of the others is not known. This sample comprises some 110,000 clones, 75% to 90% of them detected only once. 6% to 8% of the sample rests with the top ten. Specimen: PBMCs. Source of these receptors: a man aged 25-45 years in good health and CMV-seropositive.

The CDR3 nucleotides are TGTGCCAGCAGCGGCACAGGGTCCAGGCGCGGGCAGTACTTC. This sequence encodes CASSGTGSRRGQYF. The gene calls are TRBV5-6 and TRBJ2-7; D is perhaps TRBD1 (6 bases). Trimming took off 4 bases at V and 9 bases at J, with 20 bases between the two ends. The V gene's germline CDR1 is SGHDT and CDR2 YYEEEE. The CDR3 sequence is 14 residues long.

The table lists this clone with a count of one. The rearrangement links TRBV5-1 to TRBJ1-1; 9 nucleotides agree with TRBD1. The ends lost 5 bases at V and 4 bases at J; junction bases unmatched: 6. Germline assignment: CDR1 SGHRS and CDR2 YFSETQ. This CDR3 is built from 14 residues. CDR3 sequence (DNA): TGCGCCAGCAGGTCCGGACAGGGGAGCACTGAAGCTTTCTTT. Translating gives CASRSGQGSTEAFF.

The chain carries TRBV5-5 and TRBJ1-1, with D unclear. The V and J ends lost 0 bases and 0 bases respectively, with 12 bases between them. This CDR3 spans 16 amino acids. Germline lookup yields CDR1 SGHKS and CDR2 YYEKEE (reference sequence). CDR3 protein: CASSLVGSEMNTEAFF. CDR3 nucleotides: TGTGCCAGCAGCTTGGTTGGGTCGGAGATGAACACTGAAGCTTTCTTT.

The V and J genes are TRBV28 and TRBJ1-2; D is uncertain. The CDR3 consists of 16 residues. The V end was cut by 10 bases, the J end by 5 bases, with 26 bases between. Germline CDR1 reads MDHEN; CDR2 reads SYDVKM. The CDR3 bases are TGTGCCAACAAAGGTTTCGGGTCCTCCTACACTTATGGCTACACCTTC. This translates into CANKGFGSSYTYGYTF.

The chain combines TRBV27 with TRBJ2-7; no firm D call. Germline loops: CDR1 MNHEY, CDR2 SMNVEV (reference sequence). Deletions cut 6 bases from V and 3 bases from J, with 12 bases between. The CDR3 covers 13 residues. The chain's CDR3 is CASRPFSGYEQYF. The CDR3 DNA is TGTGCCAGCAGACCATTCTCGGGCTACGAGCAGTACTTC.